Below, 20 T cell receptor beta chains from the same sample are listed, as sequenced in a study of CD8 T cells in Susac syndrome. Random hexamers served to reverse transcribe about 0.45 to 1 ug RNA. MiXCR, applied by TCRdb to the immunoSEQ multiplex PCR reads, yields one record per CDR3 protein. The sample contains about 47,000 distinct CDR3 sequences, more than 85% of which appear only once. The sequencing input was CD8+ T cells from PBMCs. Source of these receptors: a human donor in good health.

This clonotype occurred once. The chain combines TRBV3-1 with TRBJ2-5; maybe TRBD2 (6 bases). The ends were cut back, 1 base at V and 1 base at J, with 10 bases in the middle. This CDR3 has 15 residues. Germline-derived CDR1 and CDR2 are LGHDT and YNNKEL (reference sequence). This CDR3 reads CASSQALAIQETQYF. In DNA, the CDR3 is TGTGCCAGCAGCCAAGCCCTAGCGATCCAAGAGACCCAGTACTTC.

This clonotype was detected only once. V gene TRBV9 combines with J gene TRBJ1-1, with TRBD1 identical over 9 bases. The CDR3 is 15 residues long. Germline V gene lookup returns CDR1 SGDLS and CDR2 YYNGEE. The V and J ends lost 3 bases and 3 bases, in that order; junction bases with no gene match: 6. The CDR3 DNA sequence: TGTGCCAGCAGCGGACAACAGGGGGCCTACACTGAAGCTTTCTTT. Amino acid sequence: CASSGQQGAYTEAFF.

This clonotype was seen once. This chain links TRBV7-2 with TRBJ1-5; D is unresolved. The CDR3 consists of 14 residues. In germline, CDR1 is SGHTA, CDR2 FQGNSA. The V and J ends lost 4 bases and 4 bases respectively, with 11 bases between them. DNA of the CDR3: TGTGCCAGCAGCTCGATGACGGGGAATCAGCCCCAGCATTTT. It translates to CASSSMTGNQPQHF.

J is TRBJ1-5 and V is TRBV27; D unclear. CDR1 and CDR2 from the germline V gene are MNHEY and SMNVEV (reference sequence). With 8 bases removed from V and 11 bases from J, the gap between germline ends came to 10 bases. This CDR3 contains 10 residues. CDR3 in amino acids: CASSCEAQHF. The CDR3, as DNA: TGTGCCAGCTCGTGCGAGGCCCAGCATTTT.

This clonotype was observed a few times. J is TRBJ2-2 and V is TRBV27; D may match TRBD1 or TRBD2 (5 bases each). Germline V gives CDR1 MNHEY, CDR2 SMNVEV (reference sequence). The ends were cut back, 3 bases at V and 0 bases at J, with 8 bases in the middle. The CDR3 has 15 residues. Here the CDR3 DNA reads TGTGCCAGCAGTTTGAGGGACCCGAACACCGGGGAGCTGTTTTTT. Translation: CASSLRDPNTGELFF.

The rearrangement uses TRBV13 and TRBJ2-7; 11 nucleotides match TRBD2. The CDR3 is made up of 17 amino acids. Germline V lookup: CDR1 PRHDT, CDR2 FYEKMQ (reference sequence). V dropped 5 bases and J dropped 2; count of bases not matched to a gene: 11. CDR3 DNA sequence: TGTGCCAGCAGCGAGGGTCCTGGGACTAGCGGAACCTACGAGCAGTACTTC. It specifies CASSEGPGTSGTYEQYF. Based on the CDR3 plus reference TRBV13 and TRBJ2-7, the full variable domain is AAGVIQSPRHLIKEKRETATLKCYPIPRHDTVYWYQQGPGQDPQFLISFYEKMQSDKGSIPDRFSAQQFSDYHSELNMSSLELGDSALYFCASSEGPGTSGTYEQYFGPGTRLTVT.

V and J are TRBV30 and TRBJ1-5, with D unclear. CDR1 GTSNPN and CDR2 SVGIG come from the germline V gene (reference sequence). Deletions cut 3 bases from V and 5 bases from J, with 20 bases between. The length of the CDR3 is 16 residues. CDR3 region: CAWSFPGPDLDQPQHF. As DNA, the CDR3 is TGTGCCTGGAGCTTCCCAGGCCCTGATCTTGATCAGCCCCAGCATTTT.

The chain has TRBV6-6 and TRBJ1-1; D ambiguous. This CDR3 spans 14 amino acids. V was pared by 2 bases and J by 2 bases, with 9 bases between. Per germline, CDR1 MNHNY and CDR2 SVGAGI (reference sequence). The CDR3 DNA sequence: TGTGCCAGCAGTTACGCAGGACCAAACACTGAAGCTTTCTTT. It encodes CASSYAGPNTEAFF.

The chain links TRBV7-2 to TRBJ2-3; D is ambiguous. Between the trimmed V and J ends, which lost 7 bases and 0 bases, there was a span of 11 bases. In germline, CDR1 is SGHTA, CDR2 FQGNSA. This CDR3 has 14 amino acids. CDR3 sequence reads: CASTTYTSTDTQYF. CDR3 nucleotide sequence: TGTGCCAGCACCACCTATACCAGCACAGATACGCAGTATTTT.

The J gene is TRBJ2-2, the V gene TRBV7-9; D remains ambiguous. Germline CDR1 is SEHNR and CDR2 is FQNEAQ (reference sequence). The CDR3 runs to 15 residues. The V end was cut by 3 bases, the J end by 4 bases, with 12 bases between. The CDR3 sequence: CASSLELSGTGELFF. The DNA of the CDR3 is TGTGCCAGCAGCTTGGAGTTATCGGGCACCGGGGAGCTGTTTTTT. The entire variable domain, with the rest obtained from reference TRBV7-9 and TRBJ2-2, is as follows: DTGVSQNPRHKITKRGQNVTFRCDPISEHNRLYWYRQTLGQGPEFLTYFQNEAQLEKSRLLSDRFSAERPKGSFSTLEIQRTEQGDSAMYLCASSLELSGTGELFFGEGSRLTVL.

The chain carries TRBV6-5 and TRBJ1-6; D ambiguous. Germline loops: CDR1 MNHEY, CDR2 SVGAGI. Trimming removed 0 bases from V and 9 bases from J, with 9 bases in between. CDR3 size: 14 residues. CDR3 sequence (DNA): TGTGCCAGCAGTTACTCCGGGCGAGGTTCACCCCTCCACTTT. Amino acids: CASSYSGRGSPLHF.

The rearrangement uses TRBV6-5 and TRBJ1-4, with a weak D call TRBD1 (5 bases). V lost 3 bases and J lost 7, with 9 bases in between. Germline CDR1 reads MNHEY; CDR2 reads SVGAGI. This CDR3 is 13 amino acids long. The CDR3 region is CASSYRRGEKLFF. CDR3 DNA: TGTGCCAGCAGTTATAGGAGGGGTGAAAAACTGTTTTTT.

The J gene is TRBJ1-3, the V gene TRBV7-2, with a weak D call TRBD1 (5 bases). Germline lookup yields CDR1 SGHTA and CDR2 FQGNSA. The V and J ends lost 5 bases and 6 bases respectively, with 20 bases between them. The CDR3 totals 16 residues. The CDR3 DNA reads TGTGCCAGCAGCCCAACCGGTGAAGGGGCAGAAAACACCATATATTTT. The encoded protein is CASSPTGEGAENTIYF.

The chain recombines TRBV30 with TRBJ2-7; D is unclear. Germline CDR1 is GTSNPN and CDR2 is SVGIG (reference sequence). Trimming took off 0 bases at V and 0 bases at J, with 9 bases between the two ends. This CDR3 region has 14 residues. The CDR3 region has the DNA TGTGCCTGGAGTGTACCCCCAAGCTCCTACGAGCAGTACTTC. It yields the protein CAWSVPPSSYEQYF.

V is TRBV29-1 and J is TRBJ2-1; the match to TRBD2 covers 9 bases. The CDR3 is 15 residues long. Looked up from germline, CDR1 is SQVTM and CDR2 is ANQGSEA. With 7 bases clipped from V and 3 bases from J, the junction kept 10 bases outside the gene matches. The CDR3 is CSGGGGRGNYNEQFF. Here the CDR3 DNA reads TGCAGCGGGGGCGGCGGGAGGGGGAACTACAATGAGCAGTTCTTC.

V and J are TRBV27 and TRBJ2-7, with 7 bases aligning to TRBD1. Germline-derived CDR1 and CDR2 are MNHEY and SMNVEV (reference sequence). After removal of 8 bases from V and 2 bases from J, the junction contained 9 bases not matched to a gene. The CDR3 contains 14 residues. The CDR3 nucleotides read TGTGCCAGCTTCCCCCCGGGACAGCCCTACGAGCAGTACTTC. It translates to CASFPPGQPYEQYF.

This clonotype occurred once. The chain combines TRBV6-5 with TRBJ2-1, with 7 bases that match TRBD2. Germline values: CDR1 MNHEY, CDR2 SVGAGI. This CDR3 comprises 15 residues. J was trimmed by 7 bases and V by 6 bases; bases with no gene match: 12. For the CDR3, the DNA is TGTGCCAGCAGCTCCCCAGCGGGGCCCCTGAATGAGCAGTTCTTC. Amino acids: CASSSPAGPLNEQFF.

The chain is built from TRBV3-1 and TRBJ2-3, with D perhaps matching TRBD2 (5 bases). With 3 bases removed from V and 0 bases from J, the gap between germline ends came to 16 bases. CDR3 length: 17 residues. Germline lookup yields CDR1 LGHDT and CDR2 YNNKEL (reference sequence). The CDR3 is CASSHVRGLLSTDTQYF. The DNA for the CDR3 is TGTGCCAGCAGCCACGTTCGGGGATTACTTAGCACAGATACGCAGTATTTT.

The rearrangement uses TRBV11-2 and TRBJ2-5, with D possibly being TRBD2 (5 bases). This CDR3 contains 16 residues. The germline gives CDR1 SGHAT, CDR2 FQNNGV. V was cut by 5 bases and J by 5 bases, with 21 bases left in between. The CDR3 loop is CASSQPREAAEETQYF. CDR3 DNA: TGTGCCAGCAGCCAACCCCGAGAAGCGGCTGAGGAGACCCAGTACTTC.

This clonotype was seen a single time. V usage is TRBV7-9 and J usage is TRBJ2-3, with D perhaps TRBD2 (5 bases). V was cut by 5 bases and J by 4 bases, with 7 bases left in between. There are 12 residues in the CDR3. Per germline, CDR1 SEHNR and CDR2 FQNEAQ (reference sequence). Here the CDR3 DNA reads TGTGCCAGCAGCCCGCGGGCAGATACGCAGTATTTT. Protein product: CASSPRADTQYF.